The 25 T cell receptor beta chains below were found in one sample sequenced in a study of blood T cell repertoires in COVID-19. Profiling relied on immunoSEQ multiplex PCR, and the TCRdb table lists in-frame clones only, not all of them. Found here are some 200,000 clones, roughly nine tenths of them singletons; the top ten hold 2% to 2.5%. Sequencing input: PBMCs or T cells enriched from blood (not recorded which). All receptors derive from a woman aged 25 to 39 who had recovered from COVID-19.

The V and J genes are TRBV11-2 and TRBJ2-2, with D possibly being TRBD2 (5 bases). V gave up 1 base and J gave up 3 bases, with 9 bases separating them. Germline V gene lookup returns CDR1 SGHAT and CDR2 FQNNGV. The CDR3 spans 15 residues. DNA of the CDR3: TGTGCCAGCAGCTTAGGAGGGTATCACACCGGGGAGCTGTTTTTT. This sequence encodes CASSLGGYHTGELFF.

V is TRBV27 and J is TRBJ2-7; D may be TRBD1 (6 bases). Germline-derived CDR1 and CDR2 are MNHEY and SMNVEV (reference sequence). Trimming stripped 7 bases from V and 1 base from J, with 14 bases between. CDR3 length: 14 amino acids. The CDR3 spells CASNKNRDSYEQYF. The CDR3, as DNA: TGTGCCAGCAACAAGAACAGGGATTCCTACGAGCAGTACTTC.

CDR3 bases: TGTGCCAGCAGTGAAGCGGACAGGGAGGACACCGGGGAGCTGTTTTTT. Translation gives CASSEADREDTGELFF. The rearrangement uses TRBV2 and TRBJ2-2; TRBD1 matches at 8 bases. Germline trimming cut 0 bases from V and 3 bases from J; bases unmatched to any gene: 3. The germline V gene has CDR1 SNHLY and CDR2 FYNNEI. This CDR3 region has 16 residues. The whole variable domain, filled in from reference TRBV2 and TRBJ2-2, reads EPEVTQTPSHQVTQMGQEVILRCVPISNHLYFYWYRQILGQKVEFLVSFYNNEISEKSEIFDDQFSVERPDGSNFTLKIRSTKLEDSAMYFCASSEADREDTGELFFGEGSRLTVL.

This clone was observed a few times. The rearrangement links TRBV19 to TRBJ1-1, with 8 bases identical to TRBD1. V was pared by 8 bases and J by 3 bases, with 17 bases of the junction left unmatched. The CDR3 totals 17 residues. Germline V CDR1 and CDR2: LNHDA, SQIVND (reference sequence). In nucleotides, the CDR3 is TGTGCCAGTGCCAGGGATCTGACAGGGGATGGGTACACTGAAGCTTTCTTT. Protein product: CASARDLTGDGYTEAFF.

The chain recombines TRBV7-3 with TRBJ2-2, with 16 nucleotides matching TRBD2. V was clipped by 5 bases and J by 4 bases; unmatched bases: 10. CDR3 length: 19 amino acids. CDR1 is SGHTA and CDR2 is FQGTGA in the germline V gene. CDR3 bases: TGTGCCAGCAGCACAACCGGGACTAGCGGGAGGGCTGGCACCGGGGAGCTGTTTTTT. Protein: CASSTTGTSGRAGTGELFF.

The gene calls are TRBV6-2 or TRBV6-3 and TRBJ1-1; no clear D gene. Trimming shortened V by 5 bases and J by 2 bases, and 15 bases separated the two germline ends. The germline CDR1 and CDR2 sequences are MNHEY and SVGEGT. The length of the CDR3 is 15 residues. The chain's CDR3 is CASSHITEGNTEAFF. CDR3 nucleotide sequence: TGTGCCAGCAGTCACATAACGGAGGGAAACACTGAAGCTTTCTTT.

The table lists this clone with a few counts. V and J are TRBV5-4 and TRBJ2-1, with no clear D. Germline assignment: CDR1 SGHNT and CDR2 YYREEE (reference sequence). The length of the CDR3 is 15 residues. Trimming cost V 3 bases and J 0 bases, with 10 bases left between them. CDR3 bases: TGTGCCAGCAGCTCTCGAGCTAGCTCCTACAATGAGCAGTTCTTC. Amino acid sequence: CASSSRASSYNEQFF.

CDR3 protein: CASSFESGFYSNQPQHF. The DNA for the CDR3 is TGTGCCAGTAGTTTTGAGTCGGGGTTCTATAGCAATCAGCCCCAGCATTTT. The chain uses TRBV19 and TRBJ1-5; the D is unclear. Germline V gene lookup returns CDR1 LNHDA and CDR2 SQIVND (reference sequence). Trimming pared 5 bases from V and 0 bases from J, leaving 17 bases between. The CDR3 runs 17 residues.

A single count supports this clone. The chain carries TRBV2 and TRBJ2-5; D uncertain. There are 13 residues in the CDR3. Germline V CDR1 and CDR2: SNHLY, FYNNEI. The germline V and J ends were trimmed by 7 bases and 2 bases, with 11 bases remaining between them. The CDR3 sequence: CASTNSIQETQYF. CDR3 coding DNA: TGTGCCAGCACAAACTCCATTCAAGAGACCCAGTACTTC.

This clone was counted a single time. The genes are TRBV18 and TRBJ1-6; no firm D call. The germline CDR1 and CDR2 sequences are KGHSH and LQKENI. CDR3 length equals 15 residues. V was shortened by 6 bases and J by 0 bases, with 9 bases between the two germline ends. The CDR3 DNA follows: TGTGCCAGCTCTAAAGTAGACTCCTATAATTCACCCCTCCACTTT. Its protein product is CASSKVDSYNSPLHF.

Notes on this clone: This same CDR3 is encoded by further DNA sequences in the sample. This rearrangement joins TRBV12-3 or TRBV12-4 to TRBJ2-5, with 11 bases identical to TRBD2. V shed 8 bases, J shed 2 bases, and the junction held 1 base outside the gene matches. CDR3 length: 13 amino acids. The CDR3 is CASRTSGQETQYF. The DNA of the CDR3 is TGTGCCAGCCGGACTAGCGGGCAAGAGACCCAGTACTTC.

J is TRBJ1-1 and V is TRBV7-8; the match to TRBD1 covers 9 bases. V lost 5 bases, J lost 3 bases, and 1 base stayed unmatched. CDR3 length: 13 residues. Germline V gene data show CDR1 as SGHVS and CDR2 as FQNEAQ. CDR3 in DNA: TGTGCCAGCAGCCGGGACAGGGACACTGAAGCTTTCTTT. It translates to CASSRDRDTEAFF.

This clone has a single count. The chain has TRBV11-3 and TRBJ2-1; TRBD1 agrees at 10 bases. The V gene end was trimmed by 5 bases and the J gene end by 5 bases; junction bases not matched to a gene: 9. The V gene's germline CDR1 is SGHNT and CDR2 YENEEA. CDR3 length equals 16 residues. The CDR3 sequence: CASSLRTGGEDNEQFF. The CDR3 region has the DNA TGTGCCAGCAGCCTACGGACAGGGGGGGAAGACAATGAGCAGTTCTTC.

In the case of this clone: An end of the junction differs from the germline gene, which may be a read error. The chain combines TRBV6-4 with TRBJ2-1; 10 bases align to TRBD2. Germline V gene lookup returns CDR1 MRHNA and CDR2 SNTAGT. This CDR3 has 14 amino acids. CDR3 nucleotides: TGTGCCAGCAGCGACTCTAGCGGGGGCTATGAGCAGTTCTTC. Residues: CASSDSSGGYEQFF.

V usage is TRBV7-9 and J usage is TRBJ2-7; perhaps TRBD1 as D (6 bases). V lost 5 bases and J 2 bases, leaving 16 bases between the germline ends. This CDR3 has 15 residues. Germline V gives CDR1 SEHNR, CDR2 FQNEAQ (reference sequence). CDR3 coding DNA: TGTGCCAGCAGCGCCCAGGGGATACCCCCCTACGAGCAGTACTTC. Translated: CASSAQGIPPYEQYF.

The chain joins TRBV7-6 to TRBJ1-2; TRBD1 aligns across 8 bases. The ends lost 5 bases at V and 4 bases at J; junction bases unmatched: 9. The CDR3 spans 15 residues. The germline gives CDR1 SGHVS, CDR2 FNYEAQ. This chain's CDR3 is CASSPGTGPIYGYTF. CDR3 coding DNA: TGTGCCAGCAGCCCTGGGACAGGACCAATCTATGGCTACACCTTC. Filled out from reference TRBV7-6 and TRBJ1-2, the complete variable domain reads GAGVSQSPRYKVTKRGQDVALRCDPISGHVSLYWYRQALGQGPEFLTYFNYEAQQDKSGLPNDRFSAERPEGSISTLTIQRTEQRDSAMYRCASSPGTGPIYGYTFGSGTRLTVV.

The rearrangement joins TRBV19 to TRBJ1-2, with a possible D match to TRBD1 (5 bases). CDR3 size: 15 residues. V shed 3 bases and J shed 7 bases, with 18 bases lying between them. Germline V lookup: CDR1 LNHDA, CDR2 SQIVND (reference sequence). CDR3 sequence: CASSIDQRAGFGYTF. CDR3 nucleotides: TGTGCCAGTAGTATCGACCAGCGGGCAGGGTTTGGCTACACCTTC.

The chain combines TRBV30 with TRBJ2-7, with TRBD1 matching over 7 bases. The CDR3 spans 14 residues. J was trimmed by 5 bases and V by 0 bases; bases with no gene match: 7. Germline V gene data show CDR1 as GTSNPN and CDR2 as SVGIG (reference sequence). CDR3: CAWSVETGSHEQYF. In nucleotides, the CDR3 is TGTGCCTGGAGTGTTGAGACAGGGTCTCACGAGCAGTACTTC. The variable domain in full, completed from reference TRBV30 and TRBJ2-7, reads SQTIHQWPATLVQPVGSPLSLECTVEGTSNPNLYWYRQAAGRGLQLLFYSVGIGQISSEVPQNLSASRPQDRQFILSSKKLLLSDSGFYLCAWSVETGSHEQYFGPGTRLTVT.

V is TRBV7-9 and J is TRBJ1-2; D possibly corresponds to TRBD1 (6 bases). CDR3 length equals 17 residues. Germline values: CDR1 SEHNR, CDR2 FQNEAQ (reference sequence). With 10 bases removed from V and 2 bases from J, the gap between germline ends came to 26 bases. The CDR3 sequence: CAIYDPSETGLNYGYTF. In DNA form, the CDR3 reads TGTGCCATTTACGACCCCTCGGAGACAGGATTGAACTATGGCTACACCTTC. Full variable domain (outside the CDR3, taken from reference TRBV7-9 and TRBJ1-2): DTGVSQNPRHKITKRGQNVTFRCDPISEHNRLYWYRQTLGQGPEFLTYFQNEAQLEKSRLLSDRFSAERPKGSFSTLEIQRTEQGDSAMYLCAIYDPSETGLNYGYTFGSGTRLTVV.

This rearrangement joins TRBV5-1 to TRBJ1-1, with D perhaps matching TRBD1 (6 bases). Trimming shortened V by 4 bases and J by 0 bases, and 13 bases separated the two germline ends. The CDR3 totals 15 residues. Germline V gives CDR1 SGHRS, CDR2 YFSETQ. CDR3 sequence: CASSPEQGLNTEAFF. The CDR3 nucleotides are TGCGCCAGCAGCCCAGAACAGGGTTTGAACACTGAAGCTTTCTTT.

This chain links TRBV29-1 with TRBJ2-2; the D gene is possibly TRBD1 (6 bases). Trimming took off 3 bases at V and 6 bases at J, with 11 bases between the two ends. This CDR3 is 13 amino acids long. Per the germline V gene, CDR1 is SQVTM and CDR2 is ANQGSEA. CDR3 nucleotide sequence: TGCAGCGTTGATGGGGGCGCGGCCGGGGAGCTGTTTTTT. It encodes CSVDGGAAGELFF.

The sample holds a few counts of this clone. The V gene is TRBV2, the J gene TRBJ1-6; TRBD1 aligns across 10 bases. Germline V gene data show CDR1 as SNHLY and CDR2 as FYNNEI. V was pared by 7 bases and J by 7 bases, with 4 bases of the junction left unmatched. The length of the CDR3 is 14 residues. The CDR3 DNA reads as TGTGCCAGCAACCGGGACAGGGGAAATTCACCCCTCCACTTT. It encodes CASNRDRGNSPLHF.

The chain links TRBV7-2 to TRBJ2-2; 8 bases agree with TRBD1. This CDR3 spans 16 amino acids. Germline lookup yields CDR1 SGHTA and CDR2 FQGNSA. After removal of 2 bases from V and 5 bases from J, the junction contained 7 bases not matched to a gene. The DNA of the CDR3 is TGTGCCAGCAGCTTACAGCCAGGGGGCACGACCGGGGAGCTGTTTTTT. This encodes CASSLQPGGTTGELFF.

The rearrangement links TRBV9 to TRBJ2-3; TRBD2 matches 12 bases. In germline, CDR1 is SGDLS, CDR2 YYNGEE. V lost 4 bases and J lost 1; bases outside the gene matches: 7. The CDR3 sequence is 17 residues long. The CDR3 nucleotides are TGTGCCAGCAGCCCTCGGACTAGCGGGAAGGGCACAGATACGCAGTATTTT. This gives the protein CASSPRTSGKGTDTQYF.

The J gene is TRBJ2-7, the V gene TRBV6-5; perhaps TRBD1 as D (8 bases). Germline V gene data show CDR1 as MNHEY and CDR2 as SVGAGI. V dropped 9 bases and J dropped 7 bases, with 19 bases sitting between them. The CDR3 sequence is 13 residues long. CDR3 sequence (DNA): TGTGCCAGTAAAAGCGGGACAGGTGGAGAGCAGTACTTC. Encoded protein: CASKSGTGGEQYF.